This T cell receptor (beta chain) was obtained from a study of T-cell reconstitution after alpha-beta-depleted transplantation in children. Preparing the TCRbeta library involved the use of unique molecular identifiers. TCRdb re-called the PCR reads through MiXCR, storing one row per CDR3 protein. The profile shows some 840,000 distinct CDR3 sequences, roughly 16% of them singletons. This clonotype was observed a few times. This CDR3 is 16 amino acids long. Per the germline V gene, CDR1 is SEHNR and CDR2 is FQNEAQ (reference sequence). The V gene lost 5 bases and the J gene lost 2 bases, with 19 bases spanning the gap.

This clonotype was obtained from a male patient aged 10-17 years who had a stem cell transplant for acute lymphoblastic leukemia, so the T cells may come from the graft donor. The starting material was PBMCs, mostly from graft donor cells, obtained 360 days after TCRalphabeta/CD19-depleted stem cell transplant. This sequence joins TRBV7-9 and TRBJ2-7, with D possibly called TRBD1 or TRBD2 (5 bases each). Here the CDR3 reads CASSPRLGVGTYEQYF. CDR3 DNA sequence: TGTGCCAGCAGCCCCAGGTTGGGGGTAGGGACCTACGAGCAGTACTTC. The full variable domain, in which reference TRBV7-9 and TRBJ2-7 provide the parts outside the CDR3, is DTGVSQNPRHKITKRGQNVTFRCDPISEHNRLYWYRQTLGQGPEFLTYFQNEAQLEKSRLLSDRFSAERPKGSFSTLEIQRTEQGDSAMYLCASSPRLGVGTYEQYFGPGTRLTVT.